The clone carrying this T cell receptor beta chain was found a few times. Its cognate antigen is unknown. This specimen belongs to a study of tumor-infiltrating lymphocytes in localized non-small cell lung cancer. Across the study: The cohort mixed smokers and never-smokers, several histologies, and some post-neoadjuvant-chemotherapy samples. Each patient gave resected tumor and non-adjacent uninvolved lung tissue. Study-wide results and limits: Immunotypes IM1 and IM2 had similar TCR-derived T-cell fractions. TCRbeta sequencing showed higher T cell infiltration in tumors than uninvolved lung.

The V gene's germline CDR1 is ENHRY and CDR2 SYGVKD. The CDR3 sequence is 15 residues long. Between the trimmed V and J ends, which lost 6 bases and 1 base, there was a span of 12 bases. Sequenced by immunoSEQ multiplex PCR; TCRdb stores in-frame clones only, minus some. Here the sample spans tens of thousands of clones, approximately 70% being singletons. The chain combines TRBV10-3 with TRBJ2-2, with TRBD2 as a possible D gene (5 bases). The clonotype was recovered from a human donor with non-small cell lung cancer. Sequenced input: lung tumor tissue. CDR3 in amino acids: CAIREGLKNTGELFF. As DNA, the CDR3 is TGTGCCATCAGAGAAGGACTTAAGAACACCGGGGAGCTGTTTTTT.